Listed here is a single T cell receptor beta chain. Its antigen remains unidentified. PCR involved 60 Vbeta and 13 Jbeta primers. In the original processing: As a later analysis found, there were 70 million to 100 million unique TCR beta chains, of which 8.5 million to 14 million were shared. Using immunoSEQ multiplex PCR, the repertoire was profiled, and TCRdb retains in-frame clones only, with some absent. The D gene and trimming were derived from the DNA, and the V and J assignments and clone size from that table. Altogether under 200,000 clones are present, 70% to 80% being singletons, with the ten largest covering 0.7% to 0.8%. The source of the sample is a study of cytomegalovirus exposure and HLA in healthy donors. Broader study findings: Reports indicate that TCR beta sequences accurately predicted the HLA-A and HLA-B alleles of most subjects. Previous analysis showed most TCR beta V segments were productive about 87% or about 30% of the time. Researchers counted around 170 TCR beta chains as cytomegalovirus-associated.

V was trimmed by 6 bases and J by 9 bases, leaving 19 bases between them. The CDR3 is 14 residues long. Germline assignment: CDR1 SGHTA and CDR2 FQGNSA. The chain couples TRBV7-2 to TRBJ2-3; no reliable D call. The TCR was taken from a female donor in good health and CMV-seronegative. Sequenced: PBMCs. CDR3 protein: CASRLNRYRNTQYF. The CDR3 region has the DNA TGTGCCAGCAGACTAAATAGGTACCGAAACACGCAGTATTTT.